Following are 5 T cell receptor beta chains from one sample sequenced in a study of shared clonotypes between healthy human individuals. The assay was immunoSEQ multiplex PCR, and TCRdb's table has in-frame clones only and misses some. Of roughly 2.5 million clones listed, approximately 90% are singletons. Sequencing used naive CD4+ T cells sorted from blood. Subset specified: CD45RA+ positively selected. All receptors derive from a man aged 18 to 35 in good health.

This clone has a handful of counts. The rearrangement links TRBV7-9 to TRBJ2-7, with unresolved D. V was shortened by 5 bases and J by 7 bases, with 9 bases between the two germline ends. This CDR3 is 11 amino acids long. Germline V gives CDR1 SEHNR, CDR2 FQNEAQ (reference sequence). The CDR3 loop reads CASSLEWEQYF. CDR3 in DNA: TGTGCCAGCAGCCTGGAGTGGGAGCAGTACTTC.

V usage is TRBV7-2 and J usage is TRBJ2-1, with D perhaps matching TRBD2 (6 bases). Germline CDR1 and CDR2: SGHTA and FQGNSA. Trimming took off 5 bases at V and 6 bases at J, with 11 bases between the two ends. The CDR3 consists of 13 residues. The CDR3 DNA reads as TGTGCCAGCAGCCCGGGACTCACCAATGAGCAGTTCTTC. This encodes CASSPGLTNEQFF.

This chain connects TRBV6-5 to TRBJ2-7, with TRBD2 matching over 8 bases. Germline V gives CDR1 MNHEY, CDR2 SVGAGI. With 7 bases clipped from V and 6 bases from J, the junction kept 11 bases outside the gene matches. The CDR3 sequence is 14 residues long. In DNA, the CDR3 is TGTGCCAGCACCTCCAGCGGGAGCACTGGCGAGCAGTACTTC. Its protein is CASTSSGSTGEQYF.

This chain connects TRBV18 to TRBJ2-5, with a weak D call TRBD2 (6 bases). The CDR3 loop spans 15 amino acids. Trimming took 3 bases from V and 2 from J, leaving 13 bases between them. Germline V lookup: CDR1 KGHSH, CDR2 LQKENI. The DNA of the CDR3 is TGTGCCAGCTCACCCGTACGACTAGTTCAAGAGACCCAGTACTTC. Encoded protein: CASSPVRLVQETQYF.

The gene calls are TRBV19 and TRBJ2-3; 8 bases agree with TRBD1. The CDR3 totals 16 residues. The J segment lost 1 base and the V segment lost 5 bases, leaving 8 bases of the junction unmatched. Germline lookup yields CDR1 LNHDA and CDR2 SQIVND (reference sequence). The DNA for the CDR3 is TGTGCCAGTAGTCCCCAGGACAGGGCCCGCACAGATACGCAGTATTTT. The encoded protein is CASSPQDRARTDTQYF.